These 6 T cell receptor beta chains share one sample of origin, sequenced in a study of T cells in Graves' hyperthyroidism and ophthalmopathy. TCR beta CDR3 region amplification was performed from RNA transcripts. First-round RT-PCR with HTBI primers amplified the TCR CDR3 region. MiXCR, applied by TCRdb to the multiplex PCR reads, yields one record per CDR3 protein. The profile shows about 290,000 distinct CDR3 sequences, 10% to 15% of them singletons. Sequenced input: blood. Every receptor here comes from a woman aged 25 to 45 with Graves' hyperthyroidism that later progressed to Graves' ophthalmopathy.

The DNA for the CDR3 is TGCAGCGTTGGGGGGGACAGGGGATACAATGAGCAGTTCTTC. Protein product: CSVGGDRGYNEQFF. The chain combines TRBV29-1 with TRBJ2-1; 10 nucleotides agree with TRBD1. The germline V gene has CDR1 SQVTM and CDR2 ANQGSEA. J was trimmed by 4 bases and V by 4 bases; bases with no gene match: 4. The CDR3 length is 14 residues.

A word on this clonotype: A much larger clone lies a single base off, so this may be a read error. The chain recombines TRBV7-3 with TRBJ1-1; D is unclear. Germline-derived CDR1 and CDR2 are SGHTA and FQGTGA. The CDR3 length is 13 residues. The CDR3 DNA sequence: TGTGCCAGCAGCCGTAGGGCGAACACTGTAGCTTTCTTT. Encoded protein: CASSRRANTVAFF.

This clonotype was counted only a few times. The CDR3 sequence: CASSQWAGAEQFF. The CDR3, as DNA: TGCGCCAGCAGCCAATGGGCGGGGGCTGAGCAGTTCTTC. The V and J genes are TRBV4-3 and TRBJ2-1; D perhaps matches TRBD2 (7 bases). Trimming removed 2 bases at V and 9 bases at J, with 11 bases between. Germline CDR1 and CDR2: LGHNA and YSLEER. This CDR3 has 13 amino acids.

This clonotype was seen repeatedly, ten times or more. The chain is built from TRBV28 and TRBJ2-2; TRBD2 aligns across 7 bases. Germline V gene sequence: CDR1 MDHEN, CDR2 SYDVKM. The ends lost 5 bases at V and 6 bases at J; junction bases unmatched: 6. The CDR3 consists of 14 residues. The DNA of the CDR3 is TGTGCCAGCAGTCCATCGGGGAGGGCCGGGGAGCTGTTTTTT. The encoded protein is CASSPSGRAGELFF.

The table lists this clonotype with many counts. The rearrangement joins TRBV28 to TRBJ2-7; TRBD2 agrees at 11 bases. The CDR3 extends over 15 amino acids. V gave up 6 bases and J gave up 4 bases; unmatched junction bases: 8. Germline assignment: CDR1 MDHEN and CDR2 SYDVKM. CDR3 nucleotide sequence: TGTGCCAGCAGCTCAGGGACTAGCGGCGGGTACGAGCAGTACTTC. It yields the protein CASSSGTSGGYEQYF.

This clonotype came up many times. This chain connects TRBV2 to TRBJ1-6; D uncertain. Germline V gene lookup returns CDR1 SNHLY and CDR2 FYNNEI. The CDR3 is made up of 14 amino acids. The V gene lost 6 bases and the J gene lost 0 bases, with 6 bases spanning the gap. CDR3 protein: CASSESSYNSPLHF. DNA of the CDR3: TGTGCCAGCAGCGAGAGCTCCTATAATTCACCCCTCCACTTT. Full variable domain (rest looked up from reference TRBV2 and TRBJ1-6): EPEVTQTPSHQVTQMGQEVILRCVPISNHLYFYWYRQILGQKVEFLVSFYNNEISEKSEIFDDQFSVERPDGSNFTLKIRSTKLEDSAMYFCASSESSYNSPLHFGNGTRLTVT.